This T cell receptor beta chain is drawn from a study of human T cells and chemical hapten exposure (dated by TCRdb to 2020 to 2023). In the study overall: For sensitization, 2% DPC in acetone was applied to a 2 cm by 2 cm area of upper inner arm skin. Throughout the roughly 24-week study period, patients were also given weekly therapeutic DPC doses on the scalp. Patch testing was performed on the upper back with Finn chambers containing 0.01% DPC, and the patch tests were scored after 6 days according to International Contact Dermatitis Research Group standards. Most of the patients in the cohort were female, and the cohort covered alopecia areata with under or over 50% scalp involvement, alopecia totalis and alopecia universalis. Libraries were pooled for sequencing, and per-sample TCR yields varied mainly because of small differences in library volumes within the pool. Peripheral blood TCR repertoire changes were tracked in vivo in alopecia patients during primary and secondary sensitization to the hapten diphenylcyclopropenone (DPC). Patient blood was sampled pre-sensitization (week 0) and at 2, 6 and about 24 weeks after DPC sensitization. For TCR sequencing, blood came from 25 to 35 alopecia patients at anywhere from one to four time points (pre-sensitization, 2, 6 and 24 weeks).

On the study overall, not on this receptor specifically: Repeated subsampling changed both the strength of the expansion versus patch-test correlation and the threshold at which the correlation became significant. Alopecia, a presumed autoimmune disease, was present in all patients, so the immune response of the patients might differ from that of healthy individuals. Expanded TCRs formed significantly more large CDR3 similarity clusters than pre-sensitization or healthy control sets, consistent with antigen-driven responses. Patch test score correlated positively with the number of PT1 expanded TCRs, reaching significance at thresholds 8, 16 and 32 but not at 4. DPC sensitization did not change how many TCRs were above 1 in 1000 frequency, and no evidence was found of alterations in global repertoire structure.

Receptor amplification or capture employed RACE. Sequencing was carried out with a NextSeq 500. During library preparation, unique molecular identifiers were attached to individual cDNA molecules so that TCRs could be counted quantitatively and reproducibly. From each blood RNA sample, both TCR alpha and TCR beta chains were sequenced. Per the authors' processing: The median number of TCRs per sample was roughly 94,000, ranging from 23,224 to 690,600. The Decombinator software suite was used to annotate the V, J and CDR3 of the TCR reads. Every sample was subsampled to the same number of TCRs (28,000) for the PS versus PT1 abundance plots. Expanded TCRs were defined as absent before sensitization and observed at least eight times at the 2-week time point. TCRdb cleaned the public reads at Q25 with fastp, built clones with MiXCR and kept in-frame beta chains. For every CDR3 protein sequence, its rows merge into one entry that carries the most common genes and DNA. The V and J calls reflect TCRdb's pipeline rather than the authors' work. This sample comprises a few hundred thousand distinct CDR3 sequences, nearly 6.5% of them detected only once. The ten largest account for 5% to 6% of the sample.

The meaning of the sample's time point label: patch test 2, 6 weeks after DPC sensitization. According to the study, the label for this sample's treatment or condition signals: therapeutic diphenylcyclopropenone sensitization with weekly scalp DPC. At every patch-test visit, the blood draw took place before the patch test was put on. Patients were eligible if aged 18 to 70, diagnosed with alopecia and judged suitable for DPC therapy, and pregnant patients were excluded. Total RNA was extracted from unfractionated whole blood that had been collected in Tempus Blood RNA tubes. As encoded in the germline V gene, CDR1 is MGHRA while CDR2 is YSYEKL. Including the terminal cysteine and phenylalanine, the CDR3 comprises 15 residues. Only CDR3 DNA remains: 45 bases, in frame from the first base. Unmatched junction bases come to 3, with V trimmed by 2 bases and J by 1 base. This clonotype occurred a few times. Its antigen has not been determined. No per-base quality is available; no much larger clone lies one base away.

The sequence is built from TRBV4-1 and TRBJ1-1; TRBD1 lines up with 8 middle nucleotides. This receptor was taken from a woman aged 18-29 years with alopecia areata. Some clones in this sample may be carry-over from other donors' samples. The input for sequencing was whole blood, taken in connection with sensitization to the hapten diphenylcyclopropenone (DPC). The CDR3 protein sequence reads: CASSQTQGANTEAFF. The sequence in DNA is TGCGCCAGCAGCCAAACCCAGGGGGCGAACACTGAAGCTTTCTTT.